The 24 T cell receptor beta chains below were found in one sample sequenced in a study of shared clonotypes between healthy human individuals. Naive-designated CD8 cells lacked CD45RO, were positively enriched for CCR7, and omitted terminally differentiated effector memory CD45RA+ cells. Produced via immunoSEQ multiplex PCR; TCRdb's table is partial and in-frame only. The sample includes about 580,000 clones, about 98% of them seen just once. Sequenced material: naive CD8+ T cells sorted from blood. The receptors come from a man aged 25-45 years in good health.

CDR3 protein: CASSSGLAALEQYF. CDR3 sequence (DNA): TGTGCCAGCAGCTCGGGACTAGCGGCTTTGGAGCAGTACTTC. The chain is built from TRBV7-9 and TRBJ2-7, with 11 bases identical to TRBD2. Germline CDR1 SEHNR, CDR2 FQNEAQ (reference sequence). V shed 4 bases and J 7 bases; nucleotides not matched to a gene: 6. The CDR3 runs 14 residues.

V gene TRBV2 combines with J gene TRBJ1-1; 9 bases fit TRBD1. This CDR3 spans 16 amino acids. Losses at the gene ends were 4 bases for V and 0 bases for J; bases not matched to a gene: 6. From germline, CDR1 is SNHLY and CDR2 FYNNEI. The CDR3, as DNA: TGTGCCAGCAGTGCACAGGGGGCAGGTATGAACACTGAAGCTTTCTTT. This encodes CASSAQGAGMNTEAFF.

The gene calls are TRBV2 and TRBJ1-1; 7 bases line up with TRBD1. This CDR3 region has 18 residues. Germline V lookup: CDR1 SNHLY, CDR2 FYNNEI. The V segment lost 4 bases and the J segment 1 base; nucleotides outside the gene matches: 15. The CDR3 DNA reads TGTGCCAGCAGTGTCATATCCAGGGGGGCAATCGGGAACACTGAAGCTTTCTTT. Its protein is CASSVISRGAIGNTEAFF.

The V gene is TRBV7-3, the J gene TRBJ2-3; no firm D call. V lost 0 bases, J lost 6 bases, and 13 bases lay in between. The CDR3 is 15 amino acids. Germline CDR1 SGHTA, CDR2 FQGTGA. The CDR3 DNA reads TGTGCCAGCAGCTTAACACGGATCCTTGGGGATACGCAGTATTTT. Protein: CASSLTRILGDTQYF. The complete variable domain, with remaining parts taken from reference TRBV7-3 and TRBJ2-3, reads GAGVSQTPSNKVTEKGKYVELRCDPISGHTALYWYRQSLGQGPEFLIYFQGTGAADDSGLPNDRFFAVRPEGSVSTLKIQRTERGDSAVYLCASSLTRILGDTQYFGPGTRLTVL.

This chain connects TRBV14 to TRBJ2-7; 7 bases line up with TRBD1. The germline V gene encodes CDR1 SGHDN and CDR2 FVKESK. The CDR3 contains 16 residues. J lost 2 bases, V lost 4 bases, and 11 bases had no gene match. The CDR3 spells CASSRTGALNPYEQYF. CDR3 nucleotide sequence: TGTGCCAGCAGCCGGACAGGAGCCCTCAATCCCTACGAGCAGTACTTC.

This clone was observed once. V gene TRBV7-2 combines with J gene TRBJ1-1; maybe TRBD1 (6 bases). CDR1 is SGHTA, CDR2 FQGNSA, per germline. The CDR3 totals 15 residues. V shed 4 bases and J shed 3 bases, with 15 bases lying between them. CDR3 bases: TGTGCCAGCAGCTCTCGGAGGGGGTCTGACACTGAAGCTTTCTTT. Translating gives CASSSRRGSDTEAFF.

The chain couples TRBV7-3 to TRBJ2-1, with D possibly being TRBD1 or TRBD2 (6 bases each). V was cut by 10 bases and J by 0 bases, with 28 bases left in between. CDR3 length equals 19 residues. The germline V gene has CDR1 SGHTA and CDR2 FQGTGA. The CDR3: CATPLYPGAPKSSYNEQFF. The CDR3 coding sequence is TGTGCCACCCCGCTATATCCGGGGGCCCCGAAGAGCTCCTACAATGAGCAGTTCTTC.

Here the CDR3 DNA reads TGTGCCTGGAGTAAACTTGAAGCTTTCTTT. As protein: CAWSKLEAFF. The genes are TRBV30 and TRBJ1-1; D is undetermined. V gave up 2 bases and J gave up 7 bases, with 5 bases separating them. CDR1 is GTSNPN, CDR2 SVGIG, per germline (reference sequence). This CDR3 has 10 amino acids.

This clone was seen once. CDR3 nucleotides: TGTGCCAGCAGCTCCGTCGCCCCGGGGTCCGGGACCCAGTACTTC. Translation: CASSSVAPGSGTQYF. The chain couples TRBV14 to TRBJ2-5; TRBD2 is a possible D gene (5 bases). Trimming pared 5 bases from V and 7 bases from J, leaving 20 bases between. Germline CDR1 SGHDN, CDR2 FVKESK. This CDR3 is 15 amino acids long.

This sequence joins TRBV5-1 and TRBJ2-5; 7 bases map to TRBD2. Germline V gene lookup returns CDR1 SGHRS and CDR2 YFSETQ. The CDR3 totals 15 residues. V was pared by 6 bases and J by 5 bases, with 13 bases of the junction left unmatched. This CDR3 reads CASTPEGTGGETQYF. The CDR3 DNA reads as TGCGCCAGCACCCCCGAGGGGACCGGGGGGGAGACCCAGTACTTC. Filled out from reference TRBV5-1 and TRBJ2-5, the complete variable domain reads KAGVTQTPRYLIKTRGQQVTLSCSPISGHRSVSWYQQTPGQGLQFLFEYFSETQRNKGNFPGRFSGRQFSNSRSEMNVSTLELGDSALYLCASTPEGTGGETQYFGPGTRLLVL.

The gene calls are TRBV7-9 and TRBJ2-1; 8 positions match TRBD1. The CDR3 runs 18 residues. Germline V lookup: CDR1 SEHNR, CDR2 FQNEAQ (reference sequence). V dropped 2 bases and J dropped 0; count of bases not matched to a gene: 9. CDR3 protein: CASSLPGGPSSSYNEQFF. The CDR3 region has the DNA TGTGCCAGCAGCTTACCAGGGGGCCCGTCTAGCTCCTACAATGAGCAGTTCTTC.

The chain joins TRBV29-1 to TRBJ2-2, with D perhaps matching TRBD2 (5 bases). V lost 5 bases, J lost 2 bases, and 6 bases lay in between. Germline V lookup: CDR1 SQVTM, CDR2 ANQGSEA. This CDR3 contains 12 residues. Written as DNA, the CDR3 is TGCAGCGTTACTAGAAACACCGGGGAGCTGTTTTTT. It codes for CSVTRNTGELFF.

The J gene is TRBJ2-1, the V gene TRBV2, with 14 nucleotides matching TRBD2. Per the germline V gene, CDR1 is SNHLY and CDR2 is FYNNEI. The V segment lost 5 bases and the J segment 7 bases; nucleotides outside the gene matches: 7. This CDR3 has 16 residues. The CDR3 here is CASSRGLAGGVNEQFF. In DNA form, the CDR3 reads TGTGCCAGCAGTCGCGGACTAGCGGGAGGTGTAAATGAGCAGTTCTTC. Supplemented by reference TRBV2 and TRBJ2-1, the full variable domain reads EPEVTQTPSHQVTQMGQEVILRCVPISNHLYFYWYRQILGQKVEFLVSFYNNEISEKSEIFDDQFSVERPDGSNFTLKIRSTKLEDSAMYFCASSRGLAGGVNEQFFGPGTRLTVL.

V gene TRBV18 combines with J gene TRBJ2-7; 10 nucleotides agree with TRBD1. With V trimmed by 4 bases and J by 5 bases, 2 bases remained unmatched. Germline-derived CDR1 and CDR2 are KGHSH and LQKENI. The CDR3 loop spans 13 amino acids. The DNA of the CDR3 is TGTGCCAGCTCACGACAGGGGGCCCACGAGCAGTACTTC. As protein: CASSRQGAHEQYF. The whole variable domain, filled in from reference TRBV18 and TRBJ2-7, reads NAGVMQNPRHLVRRRGQEARLRCSPMKGHSHVYWYRQLPEEGLKFMVYLQKENIIDESGMPKERFSAEFPKEGPSILRIQQVVRGDSAAYFCASSRQGAHEQYFGPGTRLTVT.

The chain couples TRBV29-1 to TRBJ2-7; perhaps TRBD2 as D (6 bases). Germline values: CDR1 SQVTM, CDR2 ANQGSEA. V dropped 4 bases and J dropped 0 bases, with 19 bases sitting between them. There are 16 residues in the CDR3. CDR3 amino acids: CSVAGEVTASSYEQYF. CDR3 in DNA: TGCAGCGTTGCGGGGGAGGTGACAGCCAGCTCCTACGAGCAGTACTTC.

The CDR3 bases are TGTGCCAGCAGTGGGGACATTTACGAGTTCTTC. Its protein product is CASSGDIYEFF. The rearrangement joins TRBV25-1 to TRBJ2-1; D may be TRBD1 (6 bases). V dropped 4 bases and J dropped 14 bases, with 12 bases sitting between them. The CDR3 extends over 11 amino acids. Germline CDR1 and CDR2: MGHDK and SYGVNS.

The chain recombines TRBV6-1 with TRBJ1-1, with D hard to call. With 6 bases removed from V and 4 bases from J, the gap between germline ends came to 18 bases. Germline loops: CDR1 MNHNS, CDR2 SASEGT. CDR3 length equals 15 residues. CDR3 protein: CASRGFMGFATEAFF. DNA for the CDR3: TGTGCCAGCAGGGGGTTCATGGGGTTCGCCACTGAAGCTTTCTTT.

This chain uses TRBV10-2 with TRBJ2-1, with 7 bases that match TRBD2. Per germline, CDR1 WSHSY and CDR2 SAAADI. The CDR3 consists of 14 residues. V lost 6 bases, J lost 5 bases, and 7 bases stayed unmatched. The CDR3 bases are TGCGCCAGCAGGGCGGGAGTTCGAGACAATGAGCAGTTCTTC. Translating gives CASRAGVRDNEQFF.

A single count supports this clone. The rearrangement joins TRBV25-1 to TRBJ2-1; no definite D call. Trimming pared 2 bases from V and 7 bases from J, leaving 6 bases between. CDR1 is MGHDK, CDR2 SYGVNS, per germline. This CDR3 comprises 12 residues. For the CDR3, the DNA is TGTGCCAGCAGTGAAAAAATGAATGAGCAGTTCTTC. Its translation: CASSEKMNEQFF.

The rearrangement uses TRBV9 and TRBJ2-1, with 9 positions matching TRBD2. Losses at the gene ends were 0 bases for V and 4 bases for J; bases not matched to a gene: 11. Germline loops: CDR1 SGDLS, CDR2 YYNGEE. CDR3 length: 18 residues. CDR3 nucleotides: TGTGCCAGCAGCGTAGAGGGCGGGAGGGCCGGGAAATACAATGAGCAGTTCTTC. Its translation is CASSVEGGRAGKYNEQFF. Full variable domain (outside the CDR3, taken from reference TRBV9 and TRBJ2-1): DSGVTQTPKHLITATGQRVTLRCSPRSGDLSVYWYQQSLDQGLQFLIQYYNGEERAKGNILERFSAQQFPDLHSELNLSSLELGDSALYFCASSVEGGRAGKYNEQFFGPGTRLTVL.

The rearrangement links TRBV11-2 to TRBJ2-3; no definite D call. The germline V and J ends were trimmed by 5 bases and 6 bases, with 18 bases remaining between them. Germline CDR1 and CDR2: SGHAT and FQNNGV. The CDR3 runs to 15 residues. The CDR3 loop is CASSPLGSRLDTQYF. Here the CDR3 DNA reads TGTGCCAGCAGCCCCCTGGGGTCCCGGCTCGATACGCAGTATTTT.

CDR3 region: CASSGSGQGRNEQFF. DNA for the CDR3: TGCGCCAGCAGTGGCTCGGGACAGGGTAGGAATGAGCAGTTCTTC. The chain carries TRBV10-1 and TRBJ2-1; 9 bases match TRBD1. CDR1 is WNHNN, CDR2 SYGVQD, per germline (reference sequence). There are 15 residues in the CDR3. Trimming cost V 4 bases and J 7 bases; bases outside gene matches: 8.

The rearrangement uses TRBV7-9 and TRBJ2-7; 7 positions agree with TRBD1. The CDR3 is 14 amino acids. Germline V gene lookup returns CDR1 SEHNR and CDR2 FQNEAQ (reference sequence). V was pared by 5 bases and J by 2 bases, with 6 bases of the junction left unmatched. CDR3 bases: TGTGCCAGCAGCCCCCGGGACAGCACCTACGAGCAGTACTTC. Its protein is CASSPRDSTYEQYF.

The V gene is TRBV2, the J gene TRBJ2-1; D uncertain. CDR3 length equals 13 residues. The V end lost 7 bases, the J end lost 0 bases, and 7 bases lay between the germline ends. Germline lookup yields CDR1 SNHLY and CDR2 FYNNEI. DNA for the CDR3: TGTGCCAGCACCGTAGACTCCTACAATGAGCAGTTCTTC. It translates to CASTVDSYNEQFF. Using reference TRBV2 and TRBJ2-1 for the parts outside the CDR3, the full variable domain is EPEVTQTPSHQVTQMGQEVILRCVPISNHLYFYWYRQILGQKVEFLVSFYNNEISEKSEIFDDQFSVERPDGSNFTLKIRSTKLEDSAMYFCASTVDSYNEQFFGPGTRLTVL.